This TCR beta chain was captured in a study of blood T cell repertoires in COVID-19. Study background: COVID-19 samples, acute and convalescent, were from the United States, Italy and Spain. PBMCs, B-cell-depleted T cells, or T cells provided the cDNA or gDNA that made up the material.

Authors' processing steps: The assay estimated nucleated cells by amplifying reference gene primers. Sequencing used immunoSEQ multiplex PCR; TCRdb keeps in-frame clones, though not all of them. D and trimming were read from the DNA, whereas the V and J calls and clone size are those reported in that table. This table has some 220,000 clones, 65% to 90% appearing once. The germline V gene has CDR1 SGHRS and CDR2 YFSETQ. The CDR3 length is 14 residues. V dropped 3 bases and J dropped 3; count of bases not matched to a gene: 4. The origin of this receptor is a man aged 45-65 years with active or convalescent COVID-19. Sequencing was done on a sample of peripheral blood. V usage is TRBV5-1 and J usage is TRBJ2-5; 8 nucleotides match TRBD2. The CDR3, as DNA: TGCGCCAGCAGCTACCGGCGGGGGGAAGAGACCCAGTACTTC. This codes for CASSYRRGEETQYF.